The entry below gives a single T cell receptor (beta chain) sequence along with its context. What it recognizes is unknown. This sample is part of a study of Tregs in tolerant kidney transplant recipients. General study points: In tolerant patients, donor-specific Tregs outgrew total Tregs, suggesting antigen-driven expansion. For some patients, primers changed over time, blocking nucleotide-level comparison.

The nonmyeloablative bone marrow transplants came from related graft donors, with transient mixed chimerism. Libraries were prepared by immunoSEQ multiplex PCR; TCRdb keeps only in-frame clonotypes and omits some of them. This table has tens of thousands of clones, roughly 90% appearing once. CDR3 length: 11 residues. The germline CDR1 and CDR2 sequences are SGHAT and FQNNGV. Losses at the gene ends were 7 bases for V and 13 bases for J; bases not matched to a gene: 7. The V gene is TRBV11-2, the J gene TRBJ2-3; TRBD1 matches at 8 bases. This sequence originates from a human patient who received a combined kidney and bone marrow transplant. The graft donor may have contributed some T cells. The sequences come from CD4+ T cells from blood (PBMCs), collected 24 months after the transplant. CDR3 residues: CASNFGDRKYF. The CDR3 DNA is TGTGCCAGCAACTTCGGGGACAGGAAGTATTTT.